This T cell receptor (beta chain) was recovered during a study of monozygotic twins with cystic fibrosis. About the research overall: Libraries were built from three micrograms of fragmented DNA using 15 PCR cycles. General observations from the study: Low clonality (median around 0.009) suggested a mostly naive repertoire.

As concerns this clone: Antigen: not known.

V was pared by 4 bases and J by 8 bases, with 17 bases of the junction left unmatched. The CDR3 contains 17 residues. Germline CDR1 reads SGHDT; CDR2 reads YYEEEE. Using immunoSEQ multiplex PCR, the repertoire was profiled, and TCRdb retains in-frame clones only, with some absent. The data hold 25,000 to 30,000 clones, with 90% observed a single time. The sequenced material came from blood. The J gene is TRBJ1-4, the V gene TRBV5-6; 7 bases fit TRBD1. The TCR comes from a girl aged 2 to 9 with cystic fibrosis. In DNA, the CDR3 is TGTGCCAGCAGCACCCCGGTTGGGAGGGGGCTTTCAGAAAAACTGTTTTTT. This encodes CASSTPVGRGLSEKLFF.